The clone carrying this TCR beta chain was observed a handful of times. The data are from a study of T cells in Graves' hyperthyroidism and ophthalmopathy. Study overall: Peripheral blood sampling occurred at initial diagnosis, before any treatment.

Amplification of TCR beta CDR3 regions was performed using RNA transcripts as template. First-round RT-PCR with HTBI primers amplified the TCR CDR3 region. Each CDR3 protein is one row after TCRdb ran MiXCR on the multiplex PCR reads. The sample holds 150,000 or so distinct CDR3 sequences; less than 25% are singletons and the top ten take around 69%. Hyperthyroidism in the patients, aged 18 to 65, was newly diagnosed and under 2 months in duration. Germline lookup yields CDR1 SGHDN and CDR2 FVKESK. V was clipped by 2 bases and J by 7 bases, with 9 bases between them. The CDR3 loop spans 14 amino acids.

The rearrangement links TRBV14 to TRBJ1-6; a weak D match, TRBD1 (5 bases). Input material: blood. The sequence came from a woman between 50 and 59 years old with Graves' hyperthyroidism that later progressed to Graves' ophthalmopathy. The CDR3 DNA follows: TGTGCCAGCAGCCAACTCACAGGAAATTCACCCCTCCACTTT. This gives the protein CASSQLTGNSPLHF.